One sample yielded the 2 T cell receptor beta chains listed below, sequenced in a study of CD8 T cells in ankylosing spondylitis. TCRdb itself ran the 5' RACE reads through MiXCR, one entry per CDR3 protein. The sample yields hundreds of thousands of distinct CDR3 sequences, 25% to 30% seen once. Material for sequencing was blood, either unsorted or a sorted T cell fraction (not recorded which). These receptors were collected from a male donor with ankylosing spondylitis or in good health (not recorded which).

This clonotype was observed at least ten times. The chain uses TRBV20-1 and TRBJ2-1, with a tentative D call TRBD2 (7 bases). Germline values: CDR1 DFQATT, CDR2 SNEGSKA (reference sequence). Trimming cost V 6 bases and J 8 bases, with 23 bases left between them. CDR3 length: 15 residues. CDR3: CSALRGAGARDEQFF. Here the CDR3 DNA reads TGCAGTGCCCTCAGAGGGGCGGGGGCGCGGGATGAGCAGTTCTTC.

This clonotype was counted at least ten times. This sequence joins TRBV24-1 and TRBJ2-2; a possible D gene is TRBD1 (5 bases). The CDR3 spans 14 residues. The ends were cut back, 8 bases at V and 1 base at J, with 10 bases in the middle. Germline lookup yields CDR1 KGHDR and CDR2 SFDVKD. The DNA of the CDR3 is TGTGCCACCAAGGGTACAGGGAACACCGGGGAGCTGTTTTTT. Translating gives CATKGTGNTGELFF.